This T cell receptor beta chain derives from a study of blood T cells in healthy people across ages. Overall study results and limits: PBMCs were not sorted, which prevented a conclusive comparison of naive versus antigen-experienced cells.

Remarks on this clonotype: What it recognizes is unknown.

Researchers collected 9 to 10 milliliters of peripheral blood from every single donor. The CDR3 contains 15 residues. Germline V gene data show CDR1 as SGHVS and CDR2 as FQNEAQ. Trimming left V 1 base short and J 0 bases short, with 9 bases between. The authors ran a second PCR of about 6 to 11 cycles using a sample-barcoded 5' primer and a J-beta primer mix. TCRdb reprocessed the 5' RACE reads with MiXCR, giving one entry per CDR3 protein. Of roughly 550,000 distinct CDR3 sequences in the sample, 20% to 30% were seen once. Separately, the same data were catalogued under a study of T cells of mothers and their children. That paper notes: Donation was provided by three healthy Caucasian mothers along with their six children. Sample barcodes and 2-4 random nucleotides were added by the M1S primer of the second PCR.

Sample: blood. The receptor was isolated from a boy between 10 and 17 years old in good health. The V call is TRBV7-8, the J call TRBJ1-1; D not certain. The CDR3 DNA reads TGTGCCAGCAGCTTAGAGGCGGGGATGAACACTGAAGCTTTCTTT. Translation: CASSLEAGMNTEAFF.